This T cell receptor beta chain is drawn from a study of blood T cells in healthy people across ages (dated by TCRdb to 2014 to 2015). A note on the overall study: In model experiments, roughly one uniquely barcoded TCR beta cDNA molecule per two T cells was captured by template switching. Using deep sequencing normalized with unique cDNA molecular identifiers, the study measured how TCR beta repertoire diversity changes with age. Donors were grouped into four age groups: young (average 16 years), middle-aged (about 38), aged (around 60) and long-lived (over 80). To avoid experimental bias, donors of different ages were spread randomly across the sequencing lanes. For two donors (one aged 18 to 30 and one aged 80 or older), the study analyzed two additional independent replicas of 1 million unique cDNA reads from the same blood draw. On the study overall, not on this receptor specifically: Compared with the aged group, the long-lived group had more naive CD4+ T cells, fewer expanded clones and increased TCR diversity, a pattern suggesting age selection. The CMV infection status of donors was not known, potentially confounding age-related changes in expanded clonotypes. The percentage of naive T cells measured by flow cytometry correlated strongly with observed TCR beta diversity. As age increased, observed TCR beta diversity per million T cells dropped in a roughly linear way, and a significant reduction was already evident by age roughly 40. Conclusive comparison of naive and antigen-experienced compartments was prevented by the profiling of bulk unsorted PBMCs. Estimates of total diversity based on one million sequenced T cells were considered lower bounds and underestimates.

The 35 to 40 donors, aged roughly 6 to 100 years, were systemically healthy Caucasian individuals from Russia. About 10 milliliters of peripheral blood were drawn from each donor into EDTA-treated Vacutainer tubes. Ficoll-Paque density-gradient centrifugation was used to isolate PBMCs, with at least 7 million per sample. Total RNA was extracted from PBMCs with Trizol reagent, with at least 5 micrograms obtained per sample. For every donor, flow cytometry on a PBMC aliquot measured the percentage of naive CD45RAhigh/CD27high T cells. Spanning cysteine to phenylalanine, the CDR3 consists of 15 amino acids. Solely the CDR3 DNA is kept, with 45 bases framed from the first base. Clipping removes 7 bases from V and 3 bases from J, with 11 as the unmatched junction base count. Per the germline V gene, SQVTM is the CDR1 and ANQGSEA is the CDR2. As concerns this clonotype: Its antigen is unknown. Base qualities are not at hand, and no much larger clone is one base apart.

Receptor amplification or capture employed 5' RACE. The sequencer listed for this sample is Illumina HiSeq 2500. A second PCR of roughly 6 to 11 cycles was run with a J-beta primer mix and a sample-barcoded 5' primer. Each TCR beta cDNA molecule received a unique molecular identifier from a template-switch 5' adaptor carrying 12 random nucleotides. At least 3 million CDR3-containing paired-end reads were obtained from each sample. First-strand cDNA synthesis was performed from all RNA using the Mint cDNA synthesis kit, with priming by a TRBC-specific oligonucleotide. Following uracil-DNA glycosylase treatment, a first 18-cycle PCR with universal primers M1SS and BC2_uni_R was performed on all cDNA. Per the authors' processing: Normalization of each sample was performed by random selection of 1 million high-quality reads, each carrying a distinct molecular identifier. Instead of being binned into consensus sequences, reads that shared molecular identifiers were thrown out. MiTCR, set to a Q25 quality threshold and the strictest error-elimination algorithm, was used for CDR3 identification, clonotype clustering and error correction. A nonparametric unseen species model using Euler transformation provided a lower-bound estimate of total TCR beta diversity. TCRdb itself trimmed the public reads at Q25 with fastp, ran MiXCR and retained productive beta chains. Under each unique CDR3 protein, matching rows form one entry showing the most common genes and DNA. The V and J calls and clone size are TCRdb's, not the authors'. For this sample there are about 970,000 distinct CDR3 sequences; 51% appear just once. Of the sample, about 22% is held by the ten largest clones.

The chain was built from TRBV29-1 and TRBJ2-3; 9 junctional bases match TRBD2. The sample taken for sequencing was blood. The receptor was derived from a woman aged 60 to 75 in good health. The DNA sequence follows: TGCAGCGCTTCCAATAGCGGGAGTCGTACAGATACGCAGTATTTT. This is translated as CSASNSGSRTDTQYF.